This T cell receptor (beta chain) is drawn from a study of CD8 T cells in Susac syndrome (dated by TCRdb to between 2018 and 2021). For context, the study as a whole: Whether CD8+ T cell activation and differentiation in Susac syndrome was antigen driven was tested using repertoire sequencing. Clonality of the CD8+ T cell repertoire was compared between around 13 healthy donors, about 14 Susac syndrome patients and under 19 multiple sclerosis patients. The paper's findings and limits, for the study overall: The TCR sequencing and HLA analysis was acknowledged to have included a relatively small number of individuals.

This clonotype was seen more than once but under ten times. Its antigen specificity is not known. Within one base of it there is no much larger clone, and no base qualities were kept. RNA was extracted using the RNeasy kit, and about 0.45 to 1 ug of the RNA was reverse transcribed with random hexamers. The immunoSEQ multiplex PCR assay, which covers 54 Vbeta and 13 Jbeta segments, was used to amplify TCR beta CDR3 regions. PCR amplification bias was corrected using a synthetic template baseline for primer optimization and computational correction. The authors' pipeline ran thus. Only productive sequences were kept, with reads annotated to V, D and J genes according to IMGT and analyzed in immunoSEQ Analyzer. Clonality was calculated as one minus the Shannon entropy normalized by log2 of the number of productive unique sequences. For each patient and control, public and private clones were evaluated within the 100 most prevalent clones. Clones were defined as Susac-specific if absent from the healthy and MS cohorts, from around 1,000 published viral clones and from other ImmuneACCESS disease sequences. Using fastp at Q25 and MiXCR, TCRdb reprocessed the public reads and kept productive beta chains. Each CDR3 protein gets just one entry, which takes the most common genes and DNA from the rows behind it. For this entry, the V and J calls and clone size follow TCRdb and not the study's own pipeline. The sample yields a few hundred thousand distinct CDR3 sequences; 65% to 90% were counted once. Clones ranked in the top ten supply 0.2% to 0.25% of the sample.

CDR1 and CDR2 were assigned from the germline V gene as MGHRA and YSYEKL. V is pared back by 1 base and J by 3 bases, with 10 bases lying between the germline termini. The CDR3 spans 14 residues, from the cysteine through the phenylalanine. Only CDR3 DNA is held: 42 bases, read in frame from base 1. High-throughput TCR beta sequencing profiled peripheral blood CD8+ and CD4+ T cells from healthy donors, Susac syndrome patients and multiple sclerosis patients. The multiple sclerosis controls were treatment-naive patients whose relapsing-remitting disease, either stable or active, fulfilled the revised McDonald criteria. Bulk CD8+ and CD4+ T cells were purified by magnetic negative isolation, whereas CD8+ TEMRA cells were enriched by FACS. Blood was collected in EDTA tubes and processed within 24 hours, with PBMCs isolated through density gradient centrifugation. PBMCs intended for TCR sequencing were cryopreserved in liquid nitrogen and were subsequently thawed in a 37 degrees C water bath. The sorted or isolated CD4+, CD8+ and CD8+ TEMRA cells reached a purity of at least 90%.

The sequence came from a human donor with multiple sclerosis. The sequencing input was CD8+ T cells from PBMCs. The chain uses TRBV4-1 and TRBJ2-7; no D gene is confidently identified. The DNA is TGCGCCAGCAGCCAAGTACTGGAAGACTACGAGCAGTACTTC. The translation is CASSQVLEDYEQYF.